This TCR beta chain is from a study of blood T cell repertoires in COVID-19 (dated by TCRdb to the early 2020s). Study-level background: Collaborator samples came from the United States, Italy and Spain and covered acute and convalescent phases of COVID-19. The material from the prospective study consisted of cDNA or gDNA derived from T cells, B-cell-depleted T cells, or PBMCs. Subjects who had been exposed to COVID-19, were actively infected with it, or had recovered from it provided the deeply sampled blood TCRbeta repertoires that made up the dataset. The repertoires were released in a freely available public database intended as a resource for research on the immune response to SARS-CoV-2. The samples were drawn from two sources: the first 160 participants of the ongoing ImmuneRACE study, and 1,254 subjects contributed by 6 global collaborators. The sample metadata nearly always contained a de-identified subject ID, COVID-19 status, age in years and sex. HLA class I and class II types, where available, came from metadata supplied by the sample provider rather than from assay-based typing.

TCRbeta CDR3 regions were amplified from genomic DNA using the immunoSEQ Assay, a bias-controlled multiplex PCR. In the paper's pipeline: The number of nucleated cells in each sample was estimated by amplification of reference gene primers within the assay. To quantify the absolute abundance of each unique TCRbeta CDR3 rearrangement, sequence reads were collapsed and filtered. Productive Simpson clonality was computed per sample as the square root of Simpson's diversity index over productive rearrangements. TCRdb provides this immuneACCESS table in a form limited to in-frame rearrangements. Some clones are lacking; in checked studies, under half of them reflect an unresolved V gene, and why the rest are absent is not known. Clone size and the V and J calls come from that table; the DNA yielded D and trimming. The table for this sample lists 490,000 or so clones; 85% to 90% of them were counted only once. Roughly 1.9% of the sample goes to the ten largest clones.

Participants in the prospective study were aged 18 to 89 years, lived in more than 20 United States geographic areas, and enrolled through a virtual design. To assign participants to cohorts, the prospective study relied on clinical history that participants themselves reported in a screening survey and a study questionnaire. For ImmuneRACE Cohort 3, a participant was defined as recovered based on two consecutive negative NP/OP PCR tests, clearance by a healthcare professional, or resolution of symptoms. Each participant in the prospective study had whole blood, serum and a nasopharyngeal or oropharyngeal swab collected by mobile phlebotomists. Over a 2-month period, participants in the prospective study had the option of providing additional blood draws and questionnaires. Before DNA extraction, prospective study blood samples were shipped either frozen or at room temperature. Results the study describes overall, beyond this receptor: The quantity of clinical and demographic metadata differed by source and by participant and was supplied without curation.

A note on this clone: Which antigen it targets is not known. Within one base of it there is no much larger clone, and no base qualities were kept.

The TCR was taken from a woman in her 40s who had recovered from COVID-19. Sequenced sample: PBMCs or T cells enriched from blood (not recorded which).

The DNA sequence is TGTGCCAGCAGTTATGAGATATCTCAAGAGACCCAGTACTTC. Translated, this is CASSYEISQETQYF. The chain couples TRBV6-5 to TRBJ2-5, with no D gene named confidently. CDR1 and CDR2 are read off the germline V gene as MNHEY and SVGAGI. Trimming at the junction amounts to 3 bases on V and 2 bases on J, and the germline ends lie 10 bases apart. The cysteine opens and the phenylalanine closes a CDR3 of 14 amino acids. This entry keeps only the CDR3 DNA: 42 bases, framed from base 1.